This T cell receptor (beta chain) came from a study of cytotoxic CD8 clonotypes in ibrutinib-treated CLL. Overall study: Responses comprised around 24 partial and 2 complete; at median roughly 70 months, approximately 15 remained remitted and about 12 progressed. Study outcomes and limitations: Clonality showed a rise at ibrutinib response that reversed toward baseline at progression. Contraction or stability on treatment characterized the public clonotypes, which were uncommon.

In germline, CDR1 is GTSNPN, CDR2 SVGIG (reference sequence). V gave up 0 bases and J gave up 4 bases, with 10 bases separating them. CDR3 length equals 15 residues. The count of this clone is one. Its antigen is unidentified. The table came from immunoSEQ multiplex PCR; TCRdb's copy has only in-frame clones and leaves some out. Counted here are about 43,000 clones, 60% to 75% occurring once; the ten biggest clones make up around 13%. With cryopreserved PBMCs as the source, roughly 2 micrograms of genomic DNA went to TCR beta libraries. V and J are TRBV30 and TRBJ2-6, with D unresolved. The source is a human donor with chronic lymphocytic leukemia. The material sequenced was PBMCs, taken after 12 months of ibrutinib treatment. The CDR3 is CAWSVGSSGANVLTF. In DNA form, the CDR3 reads TGTGCCTGGAGTGTAGGGTCCTCCGGGGCCAACGTCCTGACTTTC. Full variable domain (rest looked up from reference TRBV30 and TRBJ2-6): SQTIHQWPATLVQPVGSPLSLECTVEGTSNPNLYWYRQAAGRGLQLLFYSVGIGQISSEVPQNLSASRPQDRQFILSSKKLLLSDSGFYLCAWSVGSSGANVLTFGAGSRLTVL.